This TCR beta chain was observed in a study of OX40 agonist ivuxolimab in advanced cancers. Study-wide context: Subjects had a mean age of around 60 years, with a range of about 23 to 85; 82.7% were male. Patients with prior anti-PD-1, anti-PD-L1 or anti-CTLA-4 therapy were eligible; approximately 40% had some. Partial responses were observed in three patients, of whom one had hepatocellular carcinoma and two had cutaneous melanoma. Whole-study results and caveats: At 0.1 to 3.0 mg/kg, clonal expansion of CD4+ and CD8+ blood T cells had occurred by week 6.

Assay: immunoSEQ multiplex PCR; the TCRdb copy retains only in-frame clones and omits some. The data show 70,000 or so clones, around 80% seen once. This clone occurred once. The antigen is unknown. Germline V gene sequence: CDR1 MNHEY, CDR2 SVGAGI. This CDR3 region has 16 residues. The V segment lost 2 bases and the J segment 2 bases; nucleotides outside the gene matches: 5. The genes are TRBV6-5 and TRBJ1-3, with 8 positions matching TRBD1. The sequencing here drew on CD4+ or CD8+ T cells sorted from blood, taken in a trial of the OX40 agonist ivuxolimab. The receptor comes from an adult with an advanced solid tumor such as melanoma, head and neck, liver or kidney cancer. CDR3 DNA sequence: TGTGCCAGCAGTTACGACAGGGGTCCCCCTGGAAACACCATATATTTT. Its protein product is CASSYDRGPPGNTIYF.